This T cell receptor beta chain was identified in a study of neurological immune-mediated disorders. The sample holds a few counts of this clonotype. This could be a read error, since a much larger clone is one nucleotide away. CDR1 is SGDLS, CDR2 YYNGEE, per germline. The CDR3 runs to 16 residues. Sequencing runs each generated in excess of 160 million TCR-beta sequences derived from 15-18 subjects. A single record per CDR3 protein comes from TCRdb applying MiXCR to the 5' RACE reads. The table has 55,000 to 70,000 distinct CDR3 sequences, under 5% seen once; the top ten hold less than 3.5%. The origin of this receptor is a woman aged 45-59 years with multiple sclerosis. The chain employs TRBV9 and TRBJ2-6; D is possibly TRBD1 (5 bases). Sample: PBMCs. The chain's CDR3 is CASSPRGQSGAKVLTF. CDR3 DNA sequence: TGTGCCAGCAGCCCCCGCGGCCAATCTGGGGCCAAAGTCCTGACTTTC.